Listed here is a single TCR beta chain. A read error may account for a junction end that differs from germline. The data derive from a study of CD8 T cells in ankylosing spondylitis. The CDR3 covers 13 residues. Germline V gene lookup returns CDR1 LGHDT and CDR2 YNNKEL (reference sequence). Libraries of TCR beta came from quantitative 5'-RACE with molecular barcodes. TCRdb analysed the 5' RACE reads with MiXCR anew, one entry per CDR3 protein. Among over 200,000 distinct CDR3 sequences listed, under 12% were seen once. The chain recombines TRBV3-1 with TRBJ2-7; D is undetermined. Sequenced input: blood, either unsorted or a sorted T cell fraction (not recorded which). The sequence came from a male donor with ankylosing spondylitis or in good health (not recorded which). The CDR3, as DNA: TGTACCAGCAGCCAAGAATCCGGTTACGAGCAGTACTTC. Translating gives CTSSQESGYEQYF.